The 12 T cell receptor beta chains below were found in one sample sequenced in a study of control samples from healthy donors and cancer patients. Method: immunoSEQ multiplex PCR; TCRdb's copy keeps in-frame clones and lacks some. The sample holds 130,000 or so clones; roughly nine tenths are singletons and the top ten take more than 6.5%. The sample comprised blood. The source of these receptors is a man aged 18 to 30 in good health.

The chain links TRBV10-3 to TRBJ2-1, with 7 bases identical to TRBD1. CDR3 length: 15 amino acids. The V and J ends lost 5 bases and 1 base, in that order; junction bases with no gene match: 5. Germline CDR1 ENHRY, CDR2 SYGVKD. The DNA of the CDR3 is TGTGCCATCAGTAACTCAGGGGGATCCTACAATGAGCAGTTCTTC. It yields the protein CAISNSGGSYNEQFF.

The rearrangement links TRBV7-2 to TRBJ2-3; 9 bases are shared with TRBD2. The trim removed 3 bases at V and 0 bases at J, leaving 10 bases unmatched. This CDR3 has 18 amino acids. Germline assignment: CDR1 SGHTA and CDR2 FQGNSA. The CDR3 spells CASSLGLAGSTSTDTQYF. CDR3 nucleotide sequence: TGTGCCAGCAGCTTGGGCCTAGCGGGATCTACTAGCACAGATACGCAGTATTTT.

The gene calls are TRBV28 and TRBJ1-1; possibly TRBD1 for D (6 bases). Trimming shortened V by 5 bases and J by 4 bases, and 14 bases separated the two germline ends. Looked up from germline, CDR1 is MDHEN and CDR2 is SYDVKM. The CDR3 spans 14 residues. CDR3 amino acids: CASSPGQMATEAFF. CDR3 nucleotide sequence: TGTGCCAGCAGTCCCGGACAGATGGCCACTGAAGCTTTCTTT. Variable domain in full (rest from reference TRBV28 and TRBJ1-1): DVKVTQSSRYLVKRTGEKVFLECVQDMDHENMFWYRQDPGLGLRLIYFSYDVKMKEKGDIPEGYSVSREKKERFSLILESASTNQTSMYLCASSPGQMATEAFFGQGTRLTVV.

J is TRBJ2-5 and V is TRBV19; TRBD2 matches 7 bases. The CDR3 has 13 amino acids. V gave up 5 bases and J gave up 3 bases; unmatched junction bases: 3. Germline CDR1 LNHDA, CDR2 SQIVND (reference sequence). The DNA for the CDR3 is TGTGCCAGTAGTGGGAGGGAAAAAGAGACCCAGTACTTC. The encoded protein is CASSGREKETQYF.

This clone appeared once. This chain uses TRBV7-3 with TRBJ2-1, with D unresolved. V was clipped by 5 bases and J by 1 base, with 9 bases between them. The germline V gene has CDR1 SGHTA and CDR2 FQGTGA. This CDR3 is built from 14 residues. CDR3 region: CASSPTQSYNEQFF. CDR3 nucleotide sequence: TGTGCCAGCAGCCCCACACAGTCCTACAATGAGCAGTTCTTC.

The J gene is TRBJ2-2, the V gene TRBV5-1, with D tentatively TRBD1 (5 bases). V lost 5 bases to trimming and J lost 2 bases, with 13 bases between them. Germline V CDR1 and CDR2: SGHRS, YFSETQ. There are 15 residues in the CDR3. The CDR3 DNA reads as TGCGCCAGCAGTTGGGCCGACAGTAACACCGGGGAGCTGTTTTTT. Protein: CASSWADSNTGELFF.

The chain carries TRBV6-5 and TRBJ1-6, with 10 bases matching TRBD1. The CDR3 runs to 15 residues. Trimming removed 6 bases from V and 8 bases from J; junction bases left unmatched: 7. The germline CDR1 and CDR2 sequences are MNHEY and SVGAGI. CDR3 coding DNA: TGTGCCAGCAGCGTCGACAGGGGGCGCGATTCACCCCTCCACTTT. Its protein product is CASSVDRGRDSPLHF.

The V gene is TRBV6-2 or TRBV6-3, the J gene TRBJ2-7; possibly TRBD2 for D (5 bases). The CDR3 runs 13 residues. The V end lost 3 bases, the J end lost 3 bases, and 9 bases lay between the germline ends. The germline V gene encodes CDR1 MNHEY and CDR2 SVGEGT. Here the CDR3 reads CASSYVGLYEQYF. The CDR3 coding sequence is TGTGCCAGCAGTTATGTAGGACTCTACGAGCAGTACTTC.

This chain connects TRBV5-1 to TRBJ2-1; maybe TRBD1 (6 bases). Trimming left V 1 base short and J 4 bases short, with 18 bases between. Germline lookup yields CDR1 SGHRS and CDR2 YFSETQ. CDR3 length equals 17 residues. CDR3: CASSLTVLGGTYNEQFF. The CDR3 DNA is TGCGCCAGCAGCTTGACTGTCCTAGGGGGAACTTACAATGAGCAGTTCTTC.

The chain is built from TRBV6-1 and TRBJ2-7, with 10 bases matching TRBD1. V dropped 1 base and J dropped 4; count of bases not matched to a gene: 4. Germline-derived CDR1 and CDR2 are MNHNS and SASEGT. The CDR3 runs to 15 residues. The CDR3 DNA reads TGTGCCAGCAGTGAAGTTCCGGGACAGGGGTACGAGCAGTACTTC. Translating gives CASSEVPGQGYEQYF.

There are a few counts of this clone. J is TRBJ1-2 and V is TRBV29-1; possible D gene TRBD1, 6 bases. The CDR3 length is 11 residues. V was clipped by 7 bases and J by 4 bases, with 10 bases between them. Germline V gene sequence: CDR1 SQVTM, CDR2 ANQGSEA. Written as DNA, the CDR3 is TGCAGCGCTGGGGGGGCCTATGGCTACACCTTC. Translation gives CSAGGAYGYTF.

The chain recombines TRBV19 with TRBJ1-6, with TRBD1 identical over 10 bases. The CDR3 has 15 residues. Germline loops: CDR1 LNHDA, CDR2 SQIVND (reference sequence). V lost 3 bases, J lost 5 bases, and 1 base stayed unmatched. The CDR3 sequence: CASSIGTGDNSPLHF. The CDR3 DNA sequence: TGTGCCAGTAGTATCGGGACAGGGGATAATTCACCCCTCCACTTT.